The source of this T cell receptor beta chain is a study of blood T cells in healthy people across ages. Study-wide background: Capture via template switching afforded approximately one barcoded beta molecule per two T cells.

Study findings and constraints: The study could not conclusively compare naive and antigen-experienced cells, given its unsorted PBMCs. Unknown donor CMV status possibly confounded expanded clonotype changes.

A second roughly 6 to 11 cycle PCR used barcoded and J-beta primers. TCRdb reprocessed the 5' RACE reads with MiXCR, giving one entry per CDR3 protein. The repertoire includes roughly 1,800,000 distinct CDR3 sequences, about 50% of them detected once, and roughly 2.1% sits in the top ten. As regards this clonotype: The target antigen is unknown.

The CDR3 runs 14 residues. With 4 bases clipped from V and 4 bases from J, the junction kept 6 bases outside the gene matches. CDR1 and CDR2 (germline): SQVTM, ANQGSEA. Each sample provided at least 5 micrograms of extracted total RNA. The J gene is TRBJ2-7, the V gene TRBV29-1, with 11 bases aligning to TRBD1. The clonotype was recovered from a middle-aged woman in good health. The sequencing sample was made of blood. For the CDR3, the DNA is TGCAGCGTTGGAGGGACAGGGGGTCTTTACGAGCAGTACTTC. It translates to CSVGGTGGLYEQYF.